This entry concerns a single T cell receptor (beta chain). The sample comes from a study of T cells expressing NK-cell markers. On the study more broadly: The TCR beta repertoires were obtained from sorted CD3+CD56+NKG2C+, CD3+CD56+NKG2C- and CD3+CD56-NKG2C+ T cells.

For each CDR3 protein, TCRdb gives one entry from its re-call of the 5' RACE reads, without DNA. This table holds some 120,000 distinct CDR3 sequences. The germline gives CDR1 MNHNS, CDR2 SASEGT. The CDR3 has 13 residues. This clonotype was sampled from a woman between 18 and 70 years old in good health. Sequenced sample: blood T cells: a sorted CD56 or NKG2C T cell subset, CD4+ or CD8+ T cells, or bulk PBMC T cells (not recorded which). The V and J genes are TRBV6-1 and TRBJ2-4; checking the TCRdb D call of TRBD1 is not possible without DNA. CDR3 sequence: CASRTTGINIQYF.